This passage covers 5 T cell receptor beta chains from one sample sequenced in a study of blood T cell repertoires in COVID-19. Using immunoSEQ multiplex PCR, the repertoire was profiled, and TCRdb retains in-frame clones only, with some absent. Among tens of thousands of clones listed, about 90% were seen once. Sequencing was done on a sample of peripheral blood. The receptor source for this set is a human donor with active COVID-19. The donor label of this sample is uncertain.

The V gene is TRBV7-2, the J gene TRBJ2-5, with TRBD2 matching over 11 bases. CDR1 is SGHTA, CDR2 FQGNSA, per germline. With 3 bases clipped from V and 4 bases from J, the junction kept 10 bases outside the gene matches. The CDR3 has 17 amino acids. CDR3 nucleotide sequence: TGTGCCAGCAGCTTGCTAGCGGGAGGCGGTACGGGAGAGACCCAGTACTTC. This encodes CASSLLAGGGTGETQYF.

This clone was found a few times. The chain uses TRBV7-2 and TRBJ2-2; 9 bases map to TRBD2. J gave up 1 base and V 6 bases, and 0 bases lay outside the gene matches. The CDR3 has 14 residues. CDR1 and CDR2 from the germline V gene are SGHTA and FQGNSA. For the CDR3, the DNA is TGTGCCAGCAGGACTAGCGGGAACACCGGGGAGCTGTTTTTT. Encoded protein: CASRTSGNTGELFF.

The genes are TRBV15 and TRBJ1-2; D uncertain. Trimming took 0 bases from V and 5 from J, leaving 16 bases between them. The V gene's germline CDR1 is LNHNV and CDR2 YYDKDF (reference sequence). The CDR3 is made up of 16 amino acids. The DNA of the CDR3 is TGTGCCACCAGCAGAGATCTTGGCAGGTACGGATATGGCTACACCTTC. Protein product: CATSRDLGRYGYGYTF.

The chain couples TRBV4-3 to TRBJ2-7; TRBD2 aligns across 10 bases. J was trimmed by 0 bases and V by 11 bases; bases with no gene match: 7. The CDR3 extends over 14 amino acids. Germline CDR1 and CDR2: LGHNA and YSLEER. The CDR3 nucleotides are TGCGCCGTGACGACTAGCGGGCGCTCCTACGAGCAGTACTTC. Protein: CAVTTSGRSYEQYF.

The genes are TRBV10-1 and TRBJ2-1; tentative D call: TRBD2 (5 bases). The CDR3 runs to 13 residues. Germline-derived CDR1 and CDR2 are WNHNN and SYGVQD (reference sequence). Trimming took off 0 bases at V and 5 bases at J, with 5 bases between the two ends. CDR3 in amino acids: CASSESGDNEQFF. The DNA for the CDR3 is TGCGCCAGCAGTGAGTCGGGAGACAATGAGCAGTTCTTC.